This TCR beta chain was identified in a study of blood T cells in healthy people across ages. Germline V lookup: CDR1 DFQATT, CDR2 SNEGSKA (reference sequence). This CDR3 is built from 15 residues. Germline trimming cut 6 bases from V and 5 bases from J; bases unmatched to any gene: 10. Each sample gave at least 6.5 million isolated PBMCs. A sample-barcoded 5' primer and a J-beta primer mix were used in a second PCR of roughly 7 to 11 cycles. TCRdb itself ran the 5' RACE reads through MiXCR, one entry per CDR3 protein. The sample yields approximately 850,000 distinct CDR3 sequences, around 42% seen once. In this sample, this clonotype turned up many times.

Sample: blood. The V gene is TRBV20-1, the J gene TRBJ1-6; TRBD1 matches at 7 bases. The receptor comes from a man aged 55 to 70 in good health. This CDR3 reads CSAPAAGQNNSPLHF. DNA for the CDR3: TGCAGTGCACCAGCGGCGGGACAGAATAATTCACCCCTCCACTTT.